This TCR beta chain stems from a study of T cells in Graves' hyperthyroidism and ophthalmopathy (dated by TCRdb to about 2019). Background for the entire study: Peripheral blood was collected at initial diagnosis, before any treatment. TCR V-J signatures able to tell the groups apart were searched for in a discovery cohort of 100 or so patients, of whom 43 had Graves' ophthalmopathy and roughly 57 had stable Graves' hyperthyroidism. An independent validation cohort of fewer than 20 hyperthyroidism patients and 17 patients who later progressed to ophthalmopathy tested prospective prediction of ophthalmopathy. The 100 or so discovery patients were randomly split 7:3 into training and test sets. The study also compared thyroid tissue and blood T-cell repertoires from 5 to 7 Graves' hyperthyroidism patients. After blood sampling, hyperthyroidism patients were treated with methimazole at a starting dose of 30 mg daily, and ophthalmopathy patients were treated with high-dose intravenous methylprednisolone. According to the paper, TCR Vbeta CDR3 sequencing was carried out on approximately 140 peripheral blood samples, which came from 40 to 45 ophthalmopathy, approximately 78 hyperthyroidism and approximately 17 progressor patients. What the authors observed across the whole study: Sample size was not statistically predetermined, and investigators were not blinded to group allocation. Most expanded thyroid clonotypes (frequency above 0.001) were also detected in blood, suggesting blood repertoires may reflect thyroid immune responses. Ophthalmopathy was separated from stable hyperthyroidism by a 13 V-J signature model, with 85% to 90% sensitivity and roughly 81% specificity obtained in cross-validation and 80%/75% obtained in testing. In validation, the model predicted progression to ophthalmopathy with 55% to 71% sensitivity and around 72% specificity, a median of approximately 6.5 months before onset.

Via the germline V gene (reference sequence), CDR1 is LNHDA and CDR2 SQIVND. There are 11 amino acids in the CDR3, from cysteine to phenylalanine inclusive. Of the read, only the CDR3 DNA is kept; its 33 bases are in frame from base 1. Trimming removed 7 bases from V and 5 bases from J, leaving 8 bases between the germline ends. The TCR beta CDR3 regions were amplified from the RNA transcripts. The first round of RT-PCR for the TCR CDR3 was performed with the HTBI primer set and the Qiagen OneStep RT-PCR kit. The libraries were constructed in a second round of multiplex PCR and then size-selected and purified. The libraries were sequenced on an Illumina HiSeq2000 using paired-end 100 bp reads. Processing in the source paper ran as follows. SOAPnuke was used to process the raw data, throwing out any read that contained adapters or uncalled bases, had a mean Phred below 15, or lacked an exact constant-primer or identifier match. High-quality paired reads were merged with COPE v1.2.5, and unique nucleotide sequences were defined as clonotypes. Clonotypes were aligned to IMGT TRBV, TRBD and TRBJ reference segments using MiTCR v1.1. The analysis was restricted to V-J combinations with a frequency above 0.0001, which together covered about 99% of the repertoires. The TCS score was defined as the ratio of F50 (clonal expansion) to E x V (chaos), calculated using BLOSUM62-based TCRdist between CDR3 peptides within each V-J. Welch's t-statistics and random forest reduced around 520 V-J features to 10 to 15, which were used in a naive Bayes classifier (R e1071). TCRdb reran the public reads through fastp at Q25 and MiXCR, keeping productive beta chains. Each CDR3 protein appears once, grouped with its most common genes and DNA. Here the V and J calls rest on TCRdb's processing, not on the authors' analysis. Present in this sample are hundreds of thousands of distinct CDR3 sequences, around 14% of which were seen just once. Together, the top ten hold more than 4.5% of the sample.

Hyperthyroidism patients were newly diagnosed, with disease duration under 2 months, and aged 18 to 65 years. Patients with uncontrolled infections, other autoimmune diseases, pregnancy or lactation were excluded. Clinical symptoms, serum thyroxine and TRAb, thyroid ultrasound, and orbital computed tomography formed the basis for the diagnoses. For progressor patients, blood was drawn at the first diagnosis of hyperthyroidism, before any ophthalmopathy symptoms had appeared. PBMCs were separated from 10 ml of fresh peripheral blood using Ficoll-Paque density gradient centrifugation. Progressor patients were first diagnosed with Graves' hyperthyroidism and then developed ophthalmopathy during follow-up. Trizol reagent was used to extract total RNA, and RNA quality was then checked on an Agilent 2100 Bioanalyzer. This clonotype was recorded a few times. Its antigen target is currently unknown. Base qualities are not at hand, and no much larger clone is one base apart.

Specimen: blood. Recombination linked TRBV19 to TRBJ1-1; the D gene cannot be named for sure. This clonotype originated in a woman aged 30 to 39 with Graves' hyperthyroidism that later progressed to Graves' ophthalmopathy. The CDR3 here reads CASTGVTEAFF. The DNA sequence is given as TGTGCCAGTACAGGTGTGACTGAAGCTTTCTTT.